This TCR beta chain was observed in a study of shared clonotypes between healthy human individuals. Findings and caveats of the study: Blood was the only sampled material, and tissue repertoires likely differ.

The authors' processing: Junction-only immunoSEQ data arrived without quality scores, meaning filtering differed. The protocol was immunoSEQ multiplex PCR, while the TCRdb copy is restricted to in-frame clones and leaves out a portion. V, J and clone size were drawn from that table, and D and trimming were deduced from the DNA. The table records approximately 510,000 clones, about four fifths of them present only once. Of note for this clone: The antigen is undetermined.

The donors, all of them Caucasian adults, lived in Nashville, Tennessee. Genomic DNA for unsorted samples, which was extracted with the QIAamp DNA Blood Mini kit, came from 81 million or so PBMCs. Germline CDR1 GTSNPN, CDR2 SVGIG (reference sequence). This CDR3 region has 14 residues. The material sequenced was PBMCs. The chain links TRBV30 to TRBJ2-4; D is perhaps TRBD2 (6 bases). The TCR was taken from a woman aged 40 to 50 in good health. Some clones in this sample may be carry-over from other donors' samples. DNA for the CDR3: TGTGCAGGGAGGCTAGCGTGGACCAAAAACATTCAGTACTTC. Translating gives CAGRLAWTKNIQYF.